One and the same sample provided the 14 T cell receptor beta chains below, sequenced in a study of response to subunit inactivated influenza vaccine. TCRdb re-called the RT-PCR reads through MiXCR, storing one row per CDR3 protein. This table holds fewer than 600,000 distinct CDR3 sequences, approximately 6.9% found once. Sequencing used PBMCs from blood, obtained 23 to 25 months after vaccination. The receptors come from a man aged 45-69 years who received an inactivated influenza vaccine.

In this sample, this clonotype turned up a few times. The J gene is TRBJ2-7, the V gene TRBV9; no definite D call. Trimming shortened V by 0 bases and J by 4 bases, and 11 bases separated the two germline ends. This CDR3 has 14 residues. Germline V gene lookup returns CDR1 SGDLS and CDR2 YYNGEE. The DNA for the CDR3 is TGTGCCAGCAGCGTAGCATATGGACCTTACGAGCAGTACTTC. This encodes CASSVAYGPYEQYF.

The rearrangement joins TRBV5-5 to TRBJ1-4, with D uncertain. Germline V CDR1 and CDR2: SGHKS, YYEKEE (reference sequence). Trimming stripped 1 base from V and 4 bases from J, with 14 bases between. There are 16 residues in the CDR3. This CDR3 reads CASSLFGGQNNEKLFF. Here the CDR3 DNA reads TGTGCCAGCAGCTTGTTCGGCGGCCAGAATAATGAAAAACTGTTTTTT. Together with reference TRBV5-5 and TRBJ1-4, the CDR3 gives the full variable domain: DAGVTQSPTHLIKTRGQQVTLRCSPISGHKSVSWYQQVLGQGPQFIFQYYEKEERGRGNFPDRFSARQFPNYSSELNVNALLLGDSALYLCASSLFGGQNNEKLFFGSGTQLSVL.

This clonotype was observed a few times. The CDR3 DNA follows: TGTGCCAGCAGCTTACGCCTAGGACTCGAAGAGACCCAGTACTTC. This translates into CASSLRLGLEETQYF. The chain employs TRBV13 and TRBJ2-5; D may be TRBD2 (5 bases). The CDR3 is made up of 15 amino acids. CDR1 and CDR2 from the germline V gene are PRHDT and FYEKMQ (reference sequence). Trimming stripped 2 bases from V and 3 bases from J, with 13 bases between.

This clonotype was seen ten or more times. The V gene is TRBV4-3, the J gene TRBJ2-2, with 7 bases matching TRBD1. CDR3 size: 16 residues. V gave up 3 bases and J gave up 1 base; unmatched junction bases: 5. Looked up from germline, CDR1 is LGHNA and CDR2 is YSLEER. The DNA of the CDR3 is TGCGCCAGCAGCCAGATAAGGACAGGGAACACCGGGGAGCTGTTTTTT. Encoded protein: CASSQIRTGNTGELFF.

This chain uses TRBV6-5 with TRBJ2-3, with 8 bases aligning to TRBD2. With V trimmed by 0 bases and J by 0 bases, 2 bases remained unmatched. Germline V gives CDR1 MNHEY, CDR2 SVGAGI. The CDR3 spans 16 residues. The CDR3 DNA is TGTGCCAGCAGTTACTCAAGCGGGGGAAGCACAGATACGCAGTATTTT. The encoded protein is CASSYSSGGSTDTQYF.

The rearrangement joins TRBV10-3 to TRBJ2-3; 7 bases map to TRBD2. CDR3 length: 13 amino acids. V dropped 10 bases and J dropped 6; count of bases not matched to a gene: 10. Germline lookup yields CDR1 ENHRY and CDR2 SYGVKD. CDR3 sequence (DNA): TGTGCCACCCGGGGGGTTGAGATGGATACGCAGTATTTT. Residues: CATRGVEMDTQYF.

In the case of this clonotype: Since a much larger clone is just one base distant, this may be a read error. In DNA, the CDR3 is TGTGCCAGCAGTCCCGGGACTAGCAGCTACGAGCTGTACTTC. This gives the protein CASSPGTSSYELYF. J is TRBJ2-7 and V is TRBV12-3 or TRBV12-4; the match to TRBD2 covers 9 bases. The CDR3 is 14 amino acids.

This clonotype was seen more than once but under ten times. The V gene is TRBV6-6, the J gene TRBJ2-2; no firm D call. CDR1 is MNHNY and CDR2 is SVGAGI in the germline V gene (reference sequence). V gave up 3 bases and J gave up 8 bases, with 10 bases separating them. The CDR3 contains 13 residues. This CDR3 is CASSYFDLGELFF. The CDR3 DNA is TGTGCCAGCAGTTATTTCGATTTAGGGGAGCTGTTTTTT.

This clonotype appeared a few times. CDR3 coding DNA: TGCAGTGCTACCCCCCCGGCAGGAGGAACCTACGAGCAGTACTTC. Translation gives CSATPPAGGTYEQYF. This sequence joins TRBV20-1 and TRBJ2-7, with D possibly being TRBD2 (5 bases). V was shortened by 4 bases and J by 2 bases, with 18 bases between the two germline ends. CDR1 and CDR2 from the germline V gene are DFQATT and SNEGSKA (reference sequence). CDR3 length: 15 amino acids.

This clonotype was seen a handful of times. This chain links TRBV4-1 with TRBJ1-5, with a possible D match to TRBD1 (5 bases). Deletions cut 4 bases from V and 4 bases from J, with 11 bases between. The CDR3 extends over 14 amino acids. Looked up from germline, CDR1 is MGHRA and CDR2 is YSYEKL. The chain's CDR3 is CASSLVRGNQPQHF. The CDR3 nucleotides are TGCGCCAGCAGCCTAGTAAGGGGTAATCAGCCCCAGCATTTT.

This rearrangement joins TRBV5-6 to TRBJ1-2; D not certain. V was pared by 0 bases and J by 0 bases, with 12 bases between. This CDR3 has 16 amino acids. The V gene's germline CDR1 is SGHDT and CDR2 YYEEEE. In DNA form, the CDR3 reads TGTGCCAGCAGCTTGGGAGGCCCCCATACTAACTATGGCTACACCTTC. Its protein product is CASSLGGPHTNYGYTF.

This clonotype was counted a few times. This rearrangement joins TRBV5-1 to TRBJ2-5; 7 positions agree with TRBD2. Germline V gene sequence: CDR1 SGHRS, CDR2 YFSETQ. The CDR3 covers 16 residues. V shed 3 bases, J shed 0 bases, and the junction held 8 bases outside the gene matches. CDR3 DNA: TGCGCCAGCAGCTCGGGGGGAAGACCGTACCAAGAGACCCAGTACTTC. It yields the protein CASSSGGRPYQETQYF.

This clonotype turned up a few times. The gene calls are TRBV7-6 and TRBJ2-7; 8 bases are shared with TRBD2. Germline lookup yields CDR1 SGHVS and CDR2 FNYEAQ. The CDR3 extends over 15 amino acids. The junction had 11 bases not matched to a gene; V was cut back by 4 bases and J by 6 bases. CDR3 nucleotides: TGTGCCAGCAGCTGGTTAGCGAGCGGGAGTAGCGAGCAGTACTTC. It translates to CASSWLASGSSEQYF.

This clonotype was seen a few times. The CDR3 protein is CASSLMSPMNTEAFF. In nucleotides, the CDR3 is TGCGCCAGCAGCTTGATGTCCCCGATGAACACTGAAGCTTTCTTT. This chain uses TRBV5-1 with TRBJ1-1; D not resolved. The CDR3 covers 15 residues. The ends were cut back, 1 base at V and 0 bases at J, with 10 bases in the middle. The V gene's germline CDR1 is SGHRS and CDR2 YFSETQ.